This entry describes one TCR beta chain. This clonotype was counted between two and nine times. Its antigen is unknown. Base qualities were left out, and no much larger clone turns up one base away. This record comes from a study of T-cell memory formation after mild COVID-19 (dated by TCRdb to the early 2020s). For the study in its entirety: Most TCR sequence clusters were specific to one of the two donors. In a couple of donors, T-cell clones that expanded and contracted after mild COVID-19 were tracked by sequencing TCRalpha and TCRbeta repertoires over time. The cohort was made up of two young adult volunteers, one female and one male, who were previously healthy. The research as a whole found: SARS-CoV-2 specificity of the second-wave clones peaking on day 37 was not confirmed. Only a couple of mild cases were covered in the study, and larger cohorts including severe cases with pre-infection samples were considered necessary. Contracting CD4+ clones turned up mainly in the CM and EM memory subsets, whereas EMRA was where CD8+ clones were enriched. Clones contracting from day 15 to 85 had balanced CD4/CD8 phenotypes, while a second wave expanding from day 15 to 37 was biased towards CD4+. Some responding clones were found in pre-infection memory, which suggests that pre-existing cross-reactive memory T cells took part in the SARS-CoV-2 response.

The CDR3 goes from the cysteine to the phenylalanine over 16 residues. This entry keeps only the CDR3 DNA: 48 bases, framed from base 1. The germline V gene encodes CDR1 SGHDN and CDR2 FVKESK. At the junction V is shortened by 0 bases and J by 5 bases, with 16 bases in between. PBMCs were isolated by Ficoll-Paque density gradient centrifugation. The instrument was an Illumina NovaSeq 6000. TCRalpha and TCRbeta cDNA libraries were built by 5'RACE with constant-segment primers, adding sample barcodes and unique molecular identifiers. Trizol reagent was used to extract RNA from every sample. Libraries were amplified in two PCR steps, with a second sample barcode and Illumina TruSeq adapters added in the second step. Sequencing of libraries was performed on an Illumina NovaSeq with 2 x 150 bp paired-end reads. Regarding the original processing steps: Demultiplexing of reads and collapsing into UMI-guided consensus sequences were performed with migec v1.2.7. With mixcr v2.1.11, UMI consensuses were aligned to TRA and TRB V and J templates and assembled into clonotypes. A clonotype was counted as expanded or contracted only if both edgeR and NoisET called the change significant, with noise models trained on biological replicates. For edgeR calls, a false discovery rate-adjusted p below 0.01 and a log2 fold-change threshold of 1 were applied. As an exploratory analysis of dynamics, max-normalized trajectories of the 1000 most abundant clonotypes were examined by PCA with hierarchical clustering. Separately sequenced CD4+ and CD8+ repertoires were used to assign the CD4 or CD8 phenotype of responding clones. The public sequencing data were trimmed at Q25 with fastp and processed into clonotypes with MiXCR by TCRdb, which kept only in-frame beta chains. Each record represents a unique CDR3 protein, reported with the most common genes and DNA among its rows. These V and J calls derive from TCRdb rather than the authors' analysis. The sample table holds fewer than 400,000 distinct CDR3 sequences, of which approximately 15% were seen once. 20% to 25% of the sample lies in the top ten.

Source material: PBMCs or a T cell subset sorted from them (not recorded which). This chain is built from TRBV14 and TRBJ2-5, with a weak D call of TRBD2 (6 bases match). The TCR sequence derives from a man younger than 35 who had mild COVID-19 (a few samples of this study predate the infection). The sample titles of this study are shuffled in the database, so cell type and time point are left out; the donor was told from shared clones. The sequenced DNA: TGTGCCAGCAGCCAAGATCGGGGGAGCCTGGCGGAGACCCAGTACTTC. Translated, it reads CASSQDRGSLAETQYF.